The sequence of this T cell receptor beta chain was determined in a study of cytomegalovirus exposure and HLA in healthy donors. Study results and caveats: The classifier reportedly diagnosed cytomegalovirus status with high sensitivity and specificity.

After removal of 5 bases from V and 7 bases from J, the junction contained 15 bases not matched to a gene. The germline gives CDR1 SEHNR, CDR2 FQNEAQ (reference sequence). The CDR3 spans 16 residues. The PCR ran on 60 Vbeta and 13 Jbeta primers. Profiled with immunoSEQ multiplex PCR; TCRdb holds only in-frame clones, not every one. This table holds about 150,000 clones, under 90% found once. Comment on this clone: Its antigen is still unknown.

The sequenced sample was PBMCs. The chain couples TRBV7-9 to TRBJ2-7; 9 bases align to TRBD1. The origin of this receptor is a boy aged 2-9 years in good health and CMV-seronegative. CDR3 protein: CASSPVSGDRALEQYF. The CDR3, as DNA: TGTGCCAGCAGCCCCGTCTCGGGGGACAGGGCTCTGGAGCAGTACTTC. Using reference TRBV7-9 and TRBJ2-7 for the parts outside the CDR3, the full variable domain is DTGVSQNPRHKITKRGQNVTFRCDPISEHNRLYWYRQTLGQGPEFLTYFQNEAQLEKSRLLSDRFSAERPKGSFSTLEIQRTEQGDSAMYLCASSPVSGDRALEQYFGPGTRLTVT.